The 22 T cell receptor beta chains below all came from one sample that was sequenced in a study of ipilimumab plus nivolumab after autologous stem cell transplantation. Profiled with immunoSEQ multiplex PCR; TCRdb holds only in-frame clones, not every one. This table has thousands of clones, about 67% appearing once. The sequencing here drew on PBMCs, taken in a trial of ipilimumab plus nivolumab as post-transplant consolidation. The receptors were sampled from a male donor with multiple myeloma.

Sample share makes this clone medium-sized. The V gene is TRBV19, the J gene TRBJ2-7; 13 nucleotides agree with TRBD2. This CDR3 spans 17 amino acids. Germline V gene data show CDR1 as LNHDA and CDR2 as SQIVND (reference sequence). With 5 bases clipped from V and 6 bases from J, the junction kept 13 bases outside the gene matches. CDR3 sequence: CASSPSRLAGGFGEQYF. CDR3 DNA: TGTGCCAGTAGTCCCTCTCGACTAGCGGGAGGATTCGGCGAGCAGTACTTC.

The V gene is TRBV30, the J gene TRBJ1-6; perhaps TRBD1 as D (5 bases). Germline CDR1 and CDR2: GTSNPN and SVGIG (reference sequence). The V gene lost 0 bases and the J gene lost 6 bases, with 12 bases spanning the gap. The CDR3 is made up of 15 amino acids. CDR3 protein: CAWSVWGQTNSPLHF. The CDR3 coding sequence is TGTGCCTGGAGTGTTTGGGGCCAGACTAATTCACCCCTCCACTTT.

The rearrangement joins TRBV9 to TRBJ1-6; D is perhaps TRBD1 (5 bases). V was clipped by 3 bases and J by 7 bases, with 11 bases between them. The CDR3 is 14 amino acids. Germline V gene lookup returns CDR1 SGDLS and CDR2 YYNGEE. The CDR3 nucleotides read TGTGCCAGCAGCGGTGGGGGTGGCAATTCACCCCTCCACTTT. Translation: CASSGGGGNSPLHF.

Relative to its sample, this clone is medium-sized. This sequence joins TRBV7-6 and TRBJ2-7, with D perhaps TRBD2 (5 bases). This CDR3 contains 13 residues. V gave up 6 bases and J gave up 1 base, with 10 bases separating them. Germline CDR1 SGHVS, CDR2 FNYEAQ. CDR3 in DNA: TGTGCCAGCAGTGGGAGTTTTTCCTACGAGCAGTACTTC. Encoded protein: CASSGSFSYEQYF.

This sequence joins TRBV21-1 and TRBJ1-1; whether TRBD1, the table's D call, matches the DNA was not checked. TRBV21-1 is given as a pseudogene. The CDR3 runs to 15 residues. The CDR3 here is CASSPPGQGNTEAFF. The CDR3, as DNA: TGTGCCAGCAGCCCCCCTGGGCAGGGGAACACTGAAGCTTTCTTT.

The chain carries TRBV5-4 and TRBJ1-1; D is perhaps TRBD1 (5 bases). Looked up from germline, CDR1 is SGHNT and CDR2 is YYREEE (reference sequence). V dropped 4 bases and J dropped 1 base, with 20 bases sitting between them. The CDR3 consists of 17 residues. CDR3 sequence (DNA): TGTGCCAGCAGCCCGGAGGGGCCAGGGCGGACGAACACTGAAGCTTTCTTT. Its protein is CASSPEGPGRTNTEAFF.

On this clone: One end of the junction fails to match germline, which may point to a read error. This chain connects TRBV5-6 to TRBJ1-1, with D hard to call. This CDR3 contains 13 residues. Germline V gene sequence: CDR1 SGHDT, CDR2 YYEEEE. This CDR3 is CASSARPRSEAFF. The CDR3 bases are TGTGCCAGCAGCGCCCGGCCCCGCTCTGAGGCTTTCTTT.

The J gene is TRBJ1-4, the V gene TRBV6-1, with TRBD1 as a possible D gene (5 bases). Trimming took 7 bases from V and 0 from J, leaving 12 bases between them. The germline CDR1 and CDR2 sequences are MNHNS and SASEGT. CDR3 length: 15 residues. The CDR3 region has the DNA TGTGCCAGCACCATCAGGGAACCAACTAATGAAAAACTGTTTTTT. It is translated as CASTIREPTNEKLFF.

This clone was seen only once. The chain is built from TRBV5-1 and TRBJ2-7; 9 bases are shared with TRBD2. J lost 1 base, V lost 5 bases, and 4 bases had no gene match. The CDR3 contains 14 residues. Germline lookup yields CDR1 SGHRS and CDR2 YFSETQ. CDR3 region: CASRAGGGSYEQYF. CDR3 sequence (DNA): TGCGCCAGCAGGGCGGGAGGGGGGTCCTACGAGCAGTACTTC.

The V and J genes are TRBV10-3 and TRBJ1-5; D may be TRBD1 (5 bases). CDR1 and CDR2 (germline): ENHRY, SYGVKD. This CDR3 has 15 residues. Trimming removed 4 bases from V and 7 bases from J, with 17 bases in between. The CDR3 loop reads CAISVESGGAQPQHF. CDR3 bases: TGTGCCATCAGTGTTGAATCGGGGGGAGCCCAGCCCCAGCATTTT.

To note about this clone: The identical CDR3 is also encoded by other nucleotide sequences in the sample. The chain joins TRBV27 to TRBJ2-1; 8 nucleotides line up with TRBD1. The V gene end was trimmed by 8 bases and the J gene end by 3 bases; junction bases not matched to a gene: 6. CDR3 length: 14 amino acids. Germline V gene data show CDR1 as MNHEY and CDR2 as SMNVEV (reference sequence). Written as DNA, the CDR3 is TGTGCCAGCTCCCAGGGGGCAGGCTACAATGAGCAGTTCTTC. Translated, it gives CASSQGAGYNEQFF.

The chain links TRBV28 to TRBJ2-1; no clear D. Trimming stripped 2 bases from V and 4 bases from J, with 9 bases between. This CDR3 spans 14 amino acids. Germline V gene data show CDR1 as MDHEN and CDR2 as SYDVKM. The CDR3 nucleotides read TGTGCCAGCAGTTTAGCCGGGTATTACAATGAGCAGTTCTTC. Protein product: CASSLAGYYNEQFF. The variable domain in full, completed from reference TRBV28 and TRBJ2-1, reads DVKVTQSSRYLVKRTGEKVFLECVQDMDHENMFWYRQDPGLGLRLIYFSYDVKMKEKGDIPEGYSVSREKKERFSLILESASTNQTSMYLCASSLAGYYNEQFFGPGTRLTVL.

The rearrangement links TRBV6-6 to TRBJ2-2; perhaps TRBD1 as D (6 bases). This CDR3 spans 13 amino acids. Per the germline V gene, CDR1 is MNHNY and CDR2 is SVGAGI (reference sequence). V was pared by 9 bases and J by 6 bases, with 14 bases between. The CDR3 loop reads CARSGDGPGELFF. CDR3 DNA sequence: TGTGCCAGGTCAGGGGACGGGCCCGGGGAGCTGTTTTTT.

J is TRBJ2-3 and V is TRBV7-2; 8 bases are a match to TRBD2. Germline-derived CDR1 and CDR2 are SGHTA and FQGNSA. Unmatched junction bases numbered 9, after V lost 4 bases and J lost 0 bases. The CDR3 is 17 amino acids. In DNA, the CDR3 is TGTGCCAGCAGCTACTCGCCCGCGGGGGGTAGCACAGATACGCAGTATTTT. Amino acid sequence: CASSYSPAGGSTDTQYF.

The rearrangement joins TRBV7-3 to TRBJ2-3; D unresolved. Trimming shortened V by 5 bases and J by 11 bases, and 14 bases separated the two germline ends. Germline loops: CDR1 SGHTA, CDR2 FQGTGA. The CDR3 is 12 amino acids. The CDR3 DNA is TGTGCCAGCAGCCCTTCCTTGGGTGTGCAGTATTTT. Translated, it gives CASSPSLGVQYF.

By share, this clone ranks as hyperexpanded. The DNA of the CDR3 is TGTGCCAGCAGCCGAGGACAGGGATACGGAAACACCATATATTTT. This sequence encodes CASSRGQGYGNTIYF. The chain carries TRBV11-3 and TRBJ1-3; 8 bases fit TRBD1. Unmatched junction bases numbered 7, after V lost 5 bases and J lost 4 bases. The V gene's germline CDR1 is SGHNT and CDR2 YENEEA. The CDR3 spans 15 residues. The entire variable domain, with the rest obtained from reference TRBV11-3 and TRBJ1-3, is as follows: EAGVVQSPRYKIIEKKQPVAFWCNPISGHNTLYWYLQNLGQGPELLIRYENEEAVDDSQLPKDRFSAERLKGVDSTLKIQPAELGDSAVYLCASSRGQGYGNTIYFGEGSWLTVV.

This clone has just a few counts. The chain uses TRBV5-1 and TRBJ1-1, with TRBD1 matching over 9 bases. This CDR3 spans 14 amino acids. Germline CDR1 reads SGHRS; CDR2 reads YFSETQ. The V gene end was trimmed by 4 bases and the J gene end by 0 bases; junction bases not matched to a gene: 1. CDR3 region: CASSTGGLNTEAFF. The CDR3 nucleotides read TGCGCCAGCAGCACAGGGGGCCTGAACACTGAAGCTTTCTTT.

This rearrangement joins TRBV6-1 to TRBJ2-2, with D tentatively TRBD2 (5 bases). Germline V lookup: CDR1 MNHNS, CDR2 SASEGT. The CDR3 is 18 residues long. Trimming took 3 bases from V and 3 from J, leaving 20 bases between them. The CDR3 loop is CASSDGSLGGVDTGELFF. The CDR3 region has the DNA TGTGCCAGCAGTGATGGCAGTTTAGGAGGCGTCGACACCGGGGAGCTGTTTTTT.

In its sample, this clone was seen a few times. This rearrangement joins TRBV27 to TRBJ1-2; the D gene is possibly TRBD1 (6 bases). V was trimmed by 5 bases and J by 2 bases, leaving 12 bases between them. The germline CDR1 and CDR2 sequences are MNHEY and SMNVEV (reference sequence). The CDR3 spans 14 residues. CDR3 region: CASSPRDTNYGYTF. CDR3 coding DNA: TGTGCCAGCAGTCCGAGGGACACCAACTATGGCTACACCTTC.

CDR3 sequence: CASRKGASGTDTQYF. DNA of the CDR3: TGTGCCAGCAGAAAAGGGGCTAGCGGCACAGATACGCAGTATTTT. The V gene is TRBV6-1, the J gene TRBJ2-3; a weak D match, TRBD2 (6 bases). Germline loops: CDR1 MNHNS, CDR2 SASEGT. Trimming removed 6 bases from V and 1 base from J, with 14 bases in between. The CDR3 extends over 15 amino acids.

V gene TRBV28 combines with J gene TRBJ1-1; TRBD1 aligns across 8 bases. Unmatched junction bases numbered 4, after V lost 8 bases and J lost 5 bases. Germline assignment: CDR1 MDHEN and CDR2 SYDVKM. The CDR3 runs to 12 residues. CDR3 protein: CASSQGVTEAFF. In nucleotides, the CDR3 is TGTGCCAGCTCACAGGGGGTTACTGAAGCTTTCTTT.

The V gene is TRBV29-1, the J gene TRBJ2-1; 9 bases are shared with TRBD2. The CDR3 has 13 amino acids. Per germline, CDR1 SQVTM and CDR2 ANQGSEA. Losses at the gene ends were 7 bases for V and 0 bases for J; bases not matched to a gene: 1. The CDR3 nucleotides read TGCAGCGAACTAGCGGGCTCCTACAATGAGCAGTTCTTC. Residues: CSELAGSYNEQFF.